This TCR beta chain was recorded in a study of cytomegalovirus exposure and HLA in healthy donors. Study conclusions and caveats: A later look showed TCR association rates differing by HLA locus, highest for DRB1 and lowest for HLA-C.

The PCR used 60 Vbeta and 13 Jbeta primers. Here immunoSEQ multiplex PCR was the method, and the copy in TCRdb shows in-frame clones only, minus some. The table lists roughly 120,000 clones, around 79% of them singletons. In germline, CDR1 is MDHEN, CDR2 SYDVKM. V gave up 4 bases and J gave up 5 bases; unmatched junction bases: 6. The CDR3 contains 14 residues. This clone was counted a few times. Antigen: not known. Sequencing input: PBMCs. This TCR was sampled from a woman aged 30 to 39 in good health and CMV-seropositive. The rearrangement uses TRBV28 and TRBJ1-1; 8 bases are shared with TRBD1. The CDR3 nucleotides are TGTGCCAGCAGTTCAGGGGGCGCAAGGACTGAAGCTTTCTTT. Translation: CASSSGGARTEAFF.